The rows below give T cell receptor beta chains drawn from one sample of a study of T-cell memory formation after mild COVID-19. TCRdb re-called the 5' RACE reads with MiXCR, one entry per CDR3 protein. This table holds roughly 580,000 distinct CDR3 sequences, roughly 18% found once. Sequencing used PBMCs or a T cell subset sorted from them (not recorded which). Every receptor here comes from an adult woman who had mild COVID-19 (a few samples of this study predate the infection). Cell type and time point are not known. CDR3s include the opening cysteine and the closing phenylalanine or tryptophan. A D gene is named only where the DNA matches it firmly. Clone size appears in some rows only: once, few, many, or a class for an expanded clone.

D: NA
V: TRBV20-1
size: NA
J: TRBJ1-1
DNA: TGCAGTGCTAGAGACTTCAGGGGATTGGACACTGAAGCTTTCTTT
CDR3: CSARDFRGLDTEAFF

D: NA
V: TRBV20-1
size: NA
J: TRBJ1-5
DNA: TGCAGTGCTAGACAGCGGGGCAATCAGCCTCAGCATTTT
CDR3: CSARQRGNQPQHF

D: NA
V: TRBV5-6
size: NA
J: TRBJ2-1
DNA: TGTGCCAGCAGCTTGTGGGACCACTCCTACAATGAGCAGTTCTTC
CDR3: CASSLWDHSYNEQFF

D: NA
V: TRBV7-8
size: NA
J: TRBJ1-5
DNA: TGTGCCAGCACCCAGTCCCCCCTCAGAGGCAATCAGCCCCAGCATTTT
CDR3: CASTQSPLRGNQPQHF

D: TRBD1
V: TRBV4-1
size: NA
J: TRBJ2-2
DNA: TGCGCCAGCAGCCAAGGACAGGGGGCCGGGGAGCTGTTTTTT
CDR3: CASSQGQGAGELFF

D: TRBD1
V: TRBV5-6
size: NA
J: TRBJ1-6
DNA: TGTGCCAGCAGCTTCTACAGGGGGTATTCACCCCTCCACTTT
CDR3: CASSFYRGYSPLHF

D: TRBD1
V: TRBV29-1
size: few
J: TRBJ2-7
DNA: TGCAGCGTGGGGGGACAGGGTGCCCACGAGCAGTACTTC
CDR3: CSVGGQGAHEQYF

D: TRBD1
V: TRBV6-1
size: few
J: TRBJ2-3
DNA: TGTGCCAGCACCCGGACAGGGGGCAGAGATACGCAGTATTTT
CDR3: CASTRTGGRDTQYF

D: TRBD1
V: TRBV20-1
size: NA
J: TRBJ2-7
DNA: TGCAGTGCTAGCCTCCCCGGGACAGGGGTAGACGAGCAGTACTTC
CDR3: CSASLPGTGVDEQYF

D: NA
V: TRBV5-6
size: few
J: TRBJ1-4
DNA: TGTGCCAGCAGCTTGAGGGCGCTTCGGGACCCAAATTCATCTAATGAAAAACTGTTTTTT
CDR3: CASSLRALRDPNSSNEKLFF

D: NA
V: TRBV19
size: NA
J: TRBJ2-5
DNA: TGTGCCAGTATGAATGTGGGAGATGGCCAAGAGACCCAGTACTTC
CDR3: CASMNVGDGQETQYF

D: NA
V: TRBV20-1
size: NA
J: TRBJ1-2
DNA: TGCAGTGCTAGAGATCCGTACCAGGGGCGCGGGGGCTACACCTTC
CDR3: CSARDPYQGRGGYTF

D: NA
V: TRBV7-8
size: NA
J: TRBJ2-5
DNA: TGTGCCAGCAGCTTAGGAGGGGGGGCCGGAGAGACCCAGTACTTC
CDR3: CASSLGGGAGETQYF

D: NA
V: TRBV7-8
size: once
J: TRBJ1-1
DNA: TGTGCCAGCAGCTCCAGGGTTACTGAAGCTTTCTTT
CDR3: CASSSRVTEAFF

D: NA
V: TRBV20-1
size: few
J: TRBJ1-4
DNA: TGCAGTGCTAGTGGGGGGACGGCTAATGAAAAACTGTTTTTT
CDR3: CSASGGTANEKLFF

D: NA
V: TRBV5-5
size: NA
J: TRBJ1-6
DNA: TGTGCCAGCAGCATAATCGGGGGGGAATCACCCCTCCACTTT
CDR3: CASSIIGGESPLHF

D: NA
V: TRBV18
size: few
J: TRBJ2-1
DNA: TGTGCCAGCTCACCCACCCCCGCGGACAATGAGCAGTTCTTC
CDR3: CASSPTPADNEQFF

D: NA
V: TRBV6-5
size: NA
J: TRBJ2-3
DNA: TGTGCCAGCGGGACCGGGTCCTCCGGGGCAGATACGCAGTATTTT
CDR3: CASGTGSSGADTQYF

D: TRBD1
V: TRBV29-1
size: NA
J: TRBJ2-3
DNA: TGCAGCGTTGTAATCGGACAGGGGATAGATACGCAGTATTTT
CDR3: CSVVIGQGIDTQYF

D: TRBD1
V: TRBV12-3/TRBV12-4
size: few
J: TRBJ2-7
DNA: TGTGCCAGCAGCCACACAGGGGGCGCCTCCTACGAGCAGTACTTC
CDR3: CASSHTGGASYEQYF

D: NA
V: TRBV20-1
size: few
J: TRBJ2-7
DNA: TGCAGTGTCCCCCACAGGGGGGGCTACGAGCAGTACTTC
CDR3: CSVPHRGGYEQYF